These T cell receptor beta chains were read from a single sample in a study of CD4 T cells in relation to SARS-CoV-2 and coronaviruses. The method was immunoSEQ multiplex PCR; TCRdb's version includes in-frame clones alone and lacks a portion of them. The sample carries roughly 30,000 clones, about 70% recorded once. These receptors' antigens are unknown. The specimen was CD4+ T cells from PBMCs, cultured in vitro. The source is a human donor in good health. The CDR3 runs from the conserved cysteine through the conserved F or W. D genes are given only for firm matches. The size of a clone is reported for some rows only, either as once, few or many, or as a class for expanded clones.

clone_size: -
j_call: TRBJ1-1
d_call: TRBD1
v_call: TRBV19
cdr3_nt: TGTGCCAGTAGTATTACGGGACAGGGTTGGGCTTTCTTT
cdr3_aa: CASSITGQGWAFF

clone_size: -
j_call: TRBJ2-7
d_call: -
v_call: TRBV7-9
cdr3_nt: TGTGCCAGCAGCTTCTATCCCGGACAGACCTACGAGCAGTACTTC
cdr3_aa: CASSFYPGQTYEQYF

clone_size: once
j_call: TRBJ2-1
d_call: TRBD2
v_call: TRBV3-1/TRBV3-2
cdr3_nt: TGTGCCAGCAGCCAGGCGGGAGGAGGGGCTGAGCAGTTCTTC
cdr3_aa: CASSQAGGGAEQFF

clone_size: -
j_call: TRBJ2-1
d_call: TRBD2
v_call: TRBV7-3
cdr3_nt: TGTGCCAGCAGCCCAGGATCCTTTGGCGGGGGGTACAATGAGCAGTTCTTC
cdr3_aa: CASSPGSFGGGYNEQFF

clone_size: -
j_call: TRBJ1-4
d_call: TRBD1
v_call: TRBV7-9
cdr3_nt: TGTGCCAGCAGCCGGACAGGGATTAATGAAAAACTGTTTTTT
cdr3_aa: CASSRTGINEKLFF

clone_size: once
j_call: TRBJ1-3
d_call: -
v_call: TRBV19
cdr3_nt: TGTGCCAGTAGTATTGCGCGGGGTACTTCTTATGGAAACACCATATATTTT
cdr3_aa: CASSIARGTSYGNTIYF

clone_size: -
j_call: TRBJ2-7
d_call: TRBD2
v_call: TRBV4-3
cdr3_nt: TGCGCCAGCAGCCGGCAGCGGGAGGGGGCCTACGAGCAGTACTTC
cdr3_aa: CASSRQREGAYEQYF

clone_size: -
j_call: TRBJ2-7
d_call: -
v_call: TRBV24-1
cdr3_nt: TGTGCCACCAGTGACTCTCGGACGGCGGGCGAGCAGTACTTC
cdr3_aa: CATSDSRTAGEQYF

clone_size: -
j_call: TRBJ2-7
d_call: TRBD2
v_call: TRBV27
cdr3_nt: TGTGCCAGCAGTTTAAGAGCGGGAGAGAGCTCCTACGAGCAGTACTTC
cdr3_aa: CASSLRAGESSYEQYF

clone_size: -
j_call: TRBJ2-1
d_call: TRBD2
v_call: TRBV5-6
cdr3_nt: TGTGCCAGCAGCTTGGAAGTGCTAGCGGGGAACTACAATGAGCAGTTCTTC
cdr3_aa: CASSLEVLAGNYNEQFF

clone_size: -
j_call: TRBJ2-7
d_call: -
v_call: TRBV3-1/TRBV3-2
cdr3_nt: TGTGCCAGCAGCCAATCAAATAGCGGGACAGTGATCTACGAGCAGTACTTC
cdr3_aa: CASSQSNSGTVIYEQYF

clone_size: -
j_call: TRBJ2-1
d_call: -
v_call: TRBV11-2
cdr3_nt: TGTGCCAGCAGCTTAGCGGGATGGAGCTCCTACAATGAGCAGTTCTTC
cdr3_aa: CASSLAGWSSYNEQFF

clone_size: -
j_call: TRBJ2-3
d_call: TRBD2
v_call: TRBV2
cdr3_nt: TGTGCCAGCAGTGAGCGGGGGGGCCCAGATACGCAGTATTTT
cdr3_aa: CASSERGGPDTQYF

clone_size: few
j_call: TRBJ1-1
d_call: TRBD1
v_call: TRBV27
cdr3_nt: TGTGCCAGCAGTTCGATTACAGGGGAGGGGGTTATTAGGGCTGAAGCTTTCTTT
cdr3_aa: CASSSITGEGVIRAEAFF

clone_size: -
j_call: TRBJ2-7
d_call: -
v_call: TRBV6-2/TRBV6-3
cdr3_nt: TGTGCCAGCAGCCTAAAACGGACCTGGGGGTACGAGCAGTACTTC
cdr3_aa: CASSLKRTWGYEQYF

clone_size: once
j_call: TRBJ2-5
d_call: -
v_call: TRBV6-1
cdr3_nt: TGTGCCAGCAGTGAAGCCAGCTACCCCCAAGAGACCCAGTACTTC
cdr3_aa: CASSEASYPQETQYF

clone_size: -
j_call: TRBJ2-7
d_call: -
v_call: TRBV10-3
cdr3_nt: TGTGCCATCAGTGAGGTTTCCCACGAGCAGTACTTC
cdr3_aa: CAISEVSHEQYF

clone_size: -
j_call: TRBJ2-5
d_call: -
v_call: TRBV7-2
cdr3_nt: TGTGCCAGCAGCCCGCTTAATAGCGCCCAAGAGACCCAGTACTTC
cdr3_aa: CASSPLNSAQETQYF

clone_size: -
j_call: TRBJ1-2
d_call: TRBD1
v_call: TRBV7-9
cdr3_nt: TGTGCCAGCAGCTCGGACAGGGGCGGATATGGCTACACCTTC
cdr3_aa: CASSSDRGGYGYTF

clone_size: -
j_call: TRBJ2-7
d_call: -
v_call: TRBV3-1/TRBV3-2
cdr3_nt: TGTGCCAGCAGCCAAGATAGTCGGGGGGCGTCCTACGAGCAGTACTTC
cdr3_aa: CASSQDSRGASYEQYF

clone_size: few
j_call: TRBJ1-1
d_call: -
v_call: TRBV5-1
cdr3_nt: TGCGCCAGCAGCTTGGATAGACCTAACACTGAAGCTTTCTTT
cdr3_aa: CASSLDRPNTEAFF

clone_size: -
j_call: TRBJ2-7
d_call: -
v_call: TRBV11-2
cdr3_nt: TGTGCCAGCAGCTTAGATAAGGACATCTACGAGCAGTACTTC
cdr3_aa: CASSLDKDIYEQYF

clone_size: -
j_call: TRBJ2-3
d_call: -
v_call: TRBV5-1
cdr3_nt: TGCGCCAGCAGCACGGGGGCGACCACAGATACGCAGTATTTT
cdr3_aa: CASSTGATTDTQYF

clone_size: -
j_call: TRBJ2-3
d_call: -
v_call: TRBV7-9
cdr3_nt: TGTGCCAGCAGCCCCATGGGGGGCACAGATACGCAGTATTTT
cdr3_aa: CASSPMGGTDTQYF

clone_size: -
j_call: TRBJ1-2
d_call: TRBD1
v_call: TRBV5-1
cdr3_nt: TGCGCCAGCAGCTTGTCCGCGAGACAGGGGGGAGCTGGCTACACCTTC
cdr3_aa: CASSLSARQGGAGYTF

clone_size: -
j_call: TRBJ1-2
d_call: -
v_call: TRBV18
cdr3_nt: TGTGCCAGCTCACCCCTCGGCCTACGCTATGGCTACACCTTC
cdr3_aa: CASSPLGLRYGYTF

clone_size: -
j_call: TRBJ2-5
d_call: -
v_call: TRBV7-7
cdr3_nt: TGTGCTAGCAGCTTATCTAACGAAGAGACCCAGTACTTC
cdr3_aa: CASSLSNEETQYF

clone_size: few
j_call: TRBJ1-1
d_call: -
v_call: TRBV5-1
cdr3_nt: TGCGCCAGCAGCACAGAGGGTTGGACGTTGGGCACTGAAGCTTTCTTT
cdr3_aa: CASSTEGWTLGTEAFF

clone_size: few
j_call: TRBJ1-5
d_call: -
v_call: TRBV6-5
cdr3_nt: TGTGCCAGCAGTCGGATCGGCGGGAGCAATCAGCCCCAGCATTTT
cdr3_aa: CASSRIGGSNQPQHF

clone_size: -
j_call: TRBJ2-3
d_call: TRBD1
v_call: TRBV7-3
cdr3_nt: TGTGCCAGCAGCTTAACAGGGGGCGAATCAGATACGCAGTATTTT
cdr3_aa: CASSLTGGESDTQYF

clone_size: -
j_call: TRBJ2-7
d_call: TRBD1
v_call: TRBV6-2/TRBV6-3
cdr3_nt: TGTGCCAGCAGTACCACAGGGGTGGGGACCTACGAGCAGTACTTC
cdr3_aa: CASSTTGVGTYEQYF

clone_size: once
j_call: TRBJ1-2
d_call: -
v_call: TRBV7-2
cdr3_nt: TGTGCCAGCAGCCCCAGAGGTGACGGTAACTATGGCTACACCTTC
cdr3_aa: CASSPRGDGNYGYTF

clone_size: few
j_call: TRBJ1-2
d_call: TRBD1
v_call: TRBV4-1
cdr3_nt: TGCGCCAGCAGCCAAGATGCCCAGGGGGCGGGGGGAGGCTATGGCTACACCTTC
cdr3_aa: CASSQDAQGAGGGYGYTF

clone_size: few
j_call: TRBJ2-1
d_call: TRBD1
v_call: TRBV12-5
cdr3_nt: TGTGCTAGTGGTTTGGGGGGACAGGTGCAGTTCTTC
cdr3_aa: CASGLGGQVQFF

clone_size: -
j_call: TRBJ1-2
d_call: -
v_call: TRBV21-1
cdr3_nt: TGTGCCAGCAGCCCTCTGGAGGCGGATGACTATGGCTACACCTTC
cdr3_aa: CASSPLEADDYGYTF

clone_size: -
j_call: TRBJ2-2
d_call: -
v_call: TRBV27
cdr3_nt: TGTGCCTGCCAGGGGAGAGAGGGCACCGGGGAGCTGTTTTTT
cdr3_aa: CACQGREGTGELFF

clone_size: once
j_call: TRBJ1-5
d_call: TRBD1
v_call: TRBV7-2
cdr3_nt: TGTGCCAGCAGCCCGAGGGACAGAGGGAGTAGCAATCAGCCCCAGCATTTT
cdr3_aa: CASSPRDRGSSNQPQHF

clone_size: -
j_call: TRBJ1-1
d_call: -
v_call: TRBV6-5
cdr3_nt: TGTGCCAGCGGTAAGACAGTAAACACTGAAGCTTTCTTT
cdr3_aa: CASGKTVNTEAFF

clone_size: -
j_call: TRBJ1-1
d_call: -
v_call: TRBV11-3
cdr3_nt: TGTGCCAGCAGCTTGGGAGTGAACACTGAAGCTTTCTTT
cdr3_aa: CASSLGVNTEAFF

clone_size: -
j_call: TRBJ2-5
d_call: TRBD1
v_call: TRBV7-8
cdr3_nt: TGTGCCAGCAGCTACCGGACAAACAGGGGCGAAGAGACCCAGTACTTC
cdr3_aa: CASSYRTNRGEETQYF

clone_size: -
j_call: TRBJ2-7
d_call: TRBD2
v_call: TRBV11-2
cdr3_nt: TGTGCCAGCAGCTTATTTGGCGGCGGGAGGGGGTACGAGCAGTACTTC
cdr3_aa: CASSLFGGGRGYEQYF

clone_size: -
j_call: TRBJ2-1
d_call: TRBD2
v_call: TRBV14
cdr3_nt: TGTGCCAGCAGCCAAGGGGGACTAGCGGTCAATGAGCAGTTCTTC
cdr3_aa: CASSQGGLAVNEQFF

clone_size: -
j_call: TRBJ2-1
d_call: TRBD2
v_call: TRBV6-5
cdr3_nt: TGTGCCAGCAGTTCACCGACCGGCGGGAGGAATGAGCAGTTCTTC
cdr3_aa: CASSSPTGGRNEQFF

clone_size: once
j_call: TRBJ2-5
d_call: TRBD2
v_call: TRBV27
cdr3_nt: TGTGCCAGCAGTTCCTACCCGGGACTAGCGGGCAGGGAGACCCAGTACTTC
cdr3_aa: CASSSYPGLAGRETQYF

clone_size: -
j_call: TRBJ2-6
d_call: -
v_call: TRBV11-3
cdr3_nt: TGTGCCAGCAGGGACAGCTCTGGGGCCAACGTCCTGACTTTC
cdr3_aa: CASRDSSGANVLTF

clone_size: -
j_call: TRBJ1-1
d_call: TRBD1
v_call: TRBV5-6
cdr3_nt: TGTGCCAGCAGCGGAATACCGGGACAGGGGGCGCCATCGACTGAAGCTTTCTTT
cdr3_aa: CASSGIPGQGAPSTEAFF

clone_size: -
j_call: TRBJ2-7
d_call: -
v_call: TRBV27
cdr3_nt: TGTGCCAGCAGTGCGCGAAGGCAGGGACGCTCCTACGAGCAGTACTTC
cdr3_aa: CASSARRQGRSYEQYF

clone_size: once
j_call: TRBJ1-2
d_call: -
v_call: TRBV11-3
cdr3_nt: TGTGCCAGCAGCTTAGAGGGACCAGGGGCAATGCACTATGGCTACACCTTC
cdr3_aa: CASSLEGPGAMHYGYTF

clone_size: -
j_call: TRBJ2-3
d_call: TRBD2
v_call: TRBV7-8
cdr3_nt: TGTGCCAGCAGCTATGGGTCGGGGGGTACGCAGTATTTT
cdr3_aa: CASSYGSGGTQYF

clone_size: -
j_call: TRBJ2-3
d_call: -
v_call: TRBV6-5
cdr3_nt: TGTGCCAGCAGTCAAAACACAGATACGCAGTATTTT
cdr3_aa: CASSQNTDTQYF

clone_size: -
j_call: TRBJ2-6
d_call: -
v_call: TRBV5-1
cdr3_nt: TGCGCCAGCCGGACTGTTCCTGGGGCCAACGTCCTGACTTTC
cdr3_aa: CASRTVPGANVLTF

clone_size: -
j_call: TRBJ2-7
d_call: TRBD1
v_call: TRBV2
cdr3_nt: TGTGCCACCGGGACAGGGGCGGGCGAGCAGTACTTC
cdr3_aa: CATGTGAGEQYF

clone_size: once
j_call: TRBJ2-7
d_call: TRBD1
v_call: TRBV2
cdr3_nt: TGTGCCAGCAGTGAAGATGCCTGGCAGGGGGCCTACGAGCAGTACTTC
cdr3_aa: CASSEDAWQGAYEQYF

clone_size: -
j_call: TRBJ1-2
d_call: -
v_call: TRBV11-2
cdr3_nt: TGTGCCAGCAGCCAGAATAACGGGGGCTACACCTTC
cdr3_aa: CASSQNNGGYTF

clone_size: -
j_call: TRBJ2-1
d_call: TRBD2
v_call: TRBV6-5
cdr3_nt: TGTGCCAGCAGGCCCGGGACTAGATACAATGAGCAGTTCTTC
cdr3_aa: CASRPGTRYNEQFF

clone_size: -
j_call: TRBJ1-4
d_call: -
v_call: TRBV29-1
cdr3_nt: TGCAGCGTTGAACCCCGTCGGGGTGAAAAACTGTTTTTT
cdr3_aa: CSVEPRRGEKLFF

clone_size: -
j_call: TRBJ2-1
d_call: -
v_call: TRBV10-1
cdr3_nt: TGCGCCACAAGCTCCTACAATGAGCAGTTCTTC
cdr3_aa: CATSSYNEQFF

clone_size: few
j_call: TRBJ2-7
d_call: -
v_call: TRBV27
cdr3_nt: TGTGCCAGCAGTTTAGCGACGGGGTTGGGCGAGCAGTACTTC
cdr3_aa: CASSLATGLGEQYF